This T cell receptor beta chain derives from a study of T-cell reconstitution after alpha-beta-depleted transplantation in children (TCRdb year 2016). General notes on the study: The study quantitatively tracked T-cell immune reconstitution after TCRalphabeta/CD19-depleted allogeneic hematopoietic cell transplantation in children using TCR repertoire profiling. General conclusions and limits of the study: The frequencies of hyperexpanded clones fell over the following months, and after one year, T-cell counts and TCRbeta diversity were mostly attributed to newly produced T cells. In some patients, the high TCRbeta diversity seen at day 60 was put down to recipient T cells and intrathymic progenitors that had survived conditioning. Apparently early alphabetaT-cell count recovery about two months after transplant reportedly relied on only several hundred rapidly expanded clones derived from non-depleted graft cells.

A word on this clonotype: Its antigen remains undetermined. Base quality data are lacking; no much larger clone is found one base away.

Inclusive of the bounding cysteine and phenylalanine, the CDR3 is 13 residues long. Only the CDR3 portion is preserved as DNA: 39 bases, with reading frame beginning at the first base. As encoded in the germline V gene (reference sequence), CDR1 is LNHDA while CDR2 is SQIVND. V is pared back by 3 bases and J by 2 bases, with 7 bases lying between the germline termini. The method was PCR. The sample was run on an Illumina HiSeq 2500. TCR library preparation used molecular barcoding, with unique molecular identifiers applied to normalize quantification of the TCRbeta repertoire. The public reads were reprocessed in TCRdb via fastp at Q25 and MiXCR, keeping in-frame beta chains. Every entry covers one CDR3 protein and lists the most common genes and DNA from its rows. A total of about 250,000 distinct CDR3 sequences appear in this sample, roughly a quarter of them only once. More than 4.5% of the sample is in the top ten clones.

Explained via the paper, the treatment or condition label denotes: allogeneic hematopoietic cell transplantation with graft depleted of TCRalphabeta T cells and CD19 B cells. TCRalphabeta/CD19-depleted allogeneic hematopoietic cell grafts were given to the transplant recipients, all of whom were children. The sequences come from PBMCs, mostly from graft donor cells, collected 360 days after TCRalphabeta/CD19-depleted stem cell transplant. The sequence derives from a female patient aged 2-10 years who had a stem cell transplant for congenital amegakaryocytic thrombocytopenia, so the T cells may come from the graft donor. The sequence links TRBV19 to TRBJ2-5; no D gene is confidently identified. The CDR3 protein is CASSILIQETQYF. In nucleotides, the sequence is TGTGCCAGTAGTATCCTGATTCAAGAGACCCAGTACTTC.